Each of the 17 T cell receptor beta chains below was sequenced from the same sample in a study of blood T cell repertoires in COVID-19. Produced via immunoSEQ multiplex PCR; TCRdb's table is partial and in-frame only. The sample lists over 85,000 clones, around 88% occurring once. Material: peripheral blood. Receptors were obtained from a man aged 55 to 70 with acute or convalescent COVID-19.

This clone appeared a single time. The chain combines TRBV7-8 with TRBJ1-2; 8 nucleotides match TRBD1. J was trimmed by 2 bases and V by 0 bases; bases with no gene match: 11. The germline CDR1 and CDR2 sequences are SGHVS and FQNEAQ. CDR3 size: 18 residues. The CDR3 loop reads CASSLARAGGAANYGYTF. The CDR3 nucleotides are TGTGCCAGCAGCTTAGCTCGAGCAGGGGGCGCGGCAAACTATGGCTACACCTTC. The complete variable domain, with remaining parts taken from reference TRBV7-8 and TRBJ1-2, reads GAGVSQSPRYKVAKRGQDVALRCDPISGHVSLFWYQQALGQGPEFLTYFQNEAQLDKSGLPSDRFFAERPEGSVSTLKIQRTQQEDSAVYLCASSLARAGGAANYGYTFGSGTRLTVV.

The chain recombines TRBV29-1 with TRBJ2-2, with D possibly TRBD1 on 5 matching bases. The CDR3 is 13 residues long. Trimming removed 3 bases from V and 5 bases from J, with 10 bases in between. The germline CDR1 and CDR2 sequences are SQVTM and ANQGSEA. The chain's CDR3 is CSVDSGYTGELFF. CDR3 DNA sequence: TGCAGCGTTGATTCAGGGTATACCGGGGAGCTGTTTTTT.

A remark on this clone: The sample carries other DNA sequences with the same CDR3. DNA of the CDR3: TGCGCCAGCAGCCGTGGGCAGGCGAACACTGAAGCTTTCTTT. It specifies CASSRGQANTEAFF. The chain carries TRBV5-1 and TRBJ1-1; D remains unclear. CDR1 and CDR2 from the germline V gene are SGHRS and YFSETQ. Between the trimmed V and J ends, which lost 4 bases and 1 base, there was a span of 11 bases. This CDR3 has 14 residues.

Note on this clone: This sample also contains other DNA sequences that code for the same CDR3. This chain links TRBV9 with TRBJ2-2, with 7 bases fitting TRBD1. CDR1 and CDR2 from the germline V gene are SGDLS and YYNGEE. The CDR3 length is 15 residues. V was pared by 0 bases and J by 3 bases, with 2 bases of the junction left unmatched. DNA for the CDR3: TGTGCCAGCAGCGTAGGACAGGGTTACACCGGGGAGCTGTTTTTT. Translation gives CASSVGQGYTGELFF.

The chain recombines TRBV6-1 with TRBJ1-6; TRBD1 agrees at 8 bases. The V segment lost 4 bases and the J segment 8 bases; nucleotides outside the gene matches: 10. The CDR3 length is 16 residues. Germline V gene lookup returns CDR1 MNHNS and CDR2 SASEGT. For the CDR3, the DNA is TGTGCCAGCAGTGCGAGGGGACAGGCGAGCGATTCACCCCTCCACTTT. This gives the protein CASSARGQASDSPLHF.

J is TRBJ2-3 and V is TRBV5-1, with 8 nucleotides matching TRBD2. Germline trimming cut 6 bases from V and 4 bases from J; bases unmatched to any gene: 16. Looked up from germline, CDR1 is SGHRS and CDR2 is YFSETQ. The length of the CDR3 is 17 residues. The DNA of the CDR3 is TGCGCCAGCACGGCCCTAAGTGGAGCGGGAGCCGCAGATACGCAGTATTTT. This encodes CASTALSGAGAADTQYF.

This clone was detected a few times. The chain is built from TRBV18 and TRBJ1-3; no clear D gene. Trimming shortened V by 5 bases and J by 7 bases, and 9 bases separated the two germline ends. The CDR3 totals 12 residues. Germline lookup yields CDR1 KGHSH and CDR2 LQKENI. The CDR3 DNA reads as TGTGCCAGCTCAGACCCGGGGAACACCATATATTTT. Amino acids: CASSDPGNTIYF.

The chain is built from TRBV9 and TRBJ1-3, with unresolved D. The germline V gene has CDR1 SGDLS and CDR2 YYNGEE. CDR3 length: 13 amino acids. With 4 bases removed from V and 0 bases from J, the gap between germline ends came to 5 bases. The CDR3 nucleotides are TGTGCCAGCAGCAGAGACTCTGGAAACACCATATATTTT. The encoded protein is CASSRDSGNTIYF.

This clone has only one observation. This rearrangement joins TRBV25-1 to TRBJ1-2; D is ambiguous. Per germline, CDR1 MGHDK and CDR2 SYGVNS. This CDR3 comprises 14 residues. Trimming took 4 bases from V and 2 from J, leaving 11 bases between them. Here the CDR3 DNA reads TGTGCCAGCAGTGGGGCTGGAGGGAACTATGGCTACACCTTC. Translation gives CASSGAGGNYGYTF.

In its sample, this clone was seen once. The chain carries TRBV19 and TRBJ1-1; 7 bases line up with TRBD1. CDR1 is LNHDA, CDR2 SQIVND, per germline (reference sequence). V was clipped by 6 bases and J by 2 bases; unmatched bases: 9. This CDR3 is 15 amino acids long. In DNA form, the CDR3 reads TGTGCCAGTAGCCCCTTGCAGGGGGACAACACTGAAGCTTTCTTT. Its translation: CASSPLQGDNTEAFF.

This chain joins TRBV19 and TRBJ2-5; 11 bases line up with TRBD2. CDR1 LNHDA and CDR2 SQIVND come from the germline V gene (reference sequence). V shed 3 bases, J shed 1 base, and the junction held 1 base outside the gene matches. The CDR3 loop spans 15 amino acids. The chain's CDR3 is CASSITSGSQETQYF. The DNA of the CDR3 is TGTGCCAGTAGTATTACTAGCGGGAGCCAAGAGACCCAGTACTTC.

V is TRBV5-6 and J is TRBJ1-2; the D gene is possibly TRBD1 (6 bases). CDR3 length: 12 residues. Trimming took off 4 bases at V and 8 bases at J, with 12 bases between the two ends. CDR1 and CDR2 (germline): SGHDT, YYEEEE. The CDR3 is CASSPGQSGYTF. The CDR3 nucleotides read TGTGCCAGCAGCCCCGGACAGTCAGGCTACACCTTC.

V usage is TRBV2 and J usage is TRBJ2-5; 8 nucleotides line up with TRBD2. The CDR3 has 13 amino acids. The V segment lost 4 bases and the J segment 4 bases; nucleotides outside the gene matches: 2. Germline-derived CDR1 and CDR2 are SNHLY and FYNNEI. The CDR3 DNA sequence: TGTGCCAGCAGTGGGGGACTAGGAGAGACCCAGTACTTC. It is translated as CASSGGLGETQYF.

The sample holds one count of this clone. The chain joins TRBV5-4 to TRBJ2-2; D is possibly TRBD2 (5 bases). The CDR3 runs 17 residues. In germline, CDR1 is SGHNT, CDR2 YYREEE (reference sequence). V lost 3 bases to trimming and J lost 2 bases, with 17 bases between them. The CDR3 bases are TGTGCCAGCAGCTCACCCAGCAGCGGAGTTAACACCGGGGAGCTGTTTTTT. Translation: CASSSPSSGVNTGELFF.

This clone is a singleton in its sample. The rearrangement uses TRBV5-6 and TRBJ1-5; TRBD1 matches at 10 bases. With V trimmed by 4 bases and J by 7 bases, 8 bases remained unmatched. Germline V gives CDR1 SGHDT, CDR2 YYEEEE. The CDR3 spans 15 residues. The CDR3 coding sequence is TGTGCCAGCAGCCCCTCCGGGACAGGGGTCCAGCCCCAGCATTTT. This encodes CASSPSGTGVQPQHF.

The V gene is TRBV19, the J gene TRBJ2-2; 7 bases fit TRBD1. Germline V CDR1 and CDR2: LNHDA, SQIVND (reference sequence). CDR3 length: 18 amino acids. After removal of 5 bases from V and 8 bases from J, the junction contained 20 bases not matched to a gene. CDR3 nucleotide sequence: TGTGCCAGTAGTGCCCAGCCAACAGGGGCCCCACACCGAGGGGAGCTGTTTTTT. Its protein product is CASSAQPTGAPHRGELFF. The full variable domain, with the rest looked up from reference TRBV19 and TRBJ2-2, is DGGITQSPKYLFRKEGQNVTLSCEQNLNHDAMYWYRQDPGQGLRLIYYSQIVNDFQKGDIAEGYSVSREKKESFPLTVTSAQKNPTAFYLCASSAQPTGAPHRGELFFGEGSRLTVL.

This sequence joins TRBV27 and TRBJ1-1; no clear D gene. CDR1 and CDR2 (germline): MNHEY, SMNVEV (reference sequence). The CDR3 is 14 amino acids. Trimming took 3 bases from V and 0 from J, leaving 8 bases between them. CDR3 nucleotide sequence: TGTGCCAGCAGTTTTAAGCCATTGAACACTGAAGCTTTCTTT. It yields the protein CASSFKPLNTEAFF.